These 23 T cell receptor beta chains were all obtained from the same sample, sequenced in a study of blood T cell repertoires in COVID-19. The repertoire was sequenced with immunoSEQ multiplex PCR; TCRdb's copy has only in-frame clones and lacks some. The data show tens of thousands of clones, roughly 78% seen once. The specimen sequenced was peripheral blood. The receptor source for this set is a man aged 60 to 75 with active or convalescent COVID-19.

The rearrangement uses TRBV12-5 and TRBJ1-6; tentative D call: TRBD1 (5 bases). CDR1 LGHNT and CDR2 FRNRAP come from the germline V gene. The CDR3 length is 13 residues. Trimming cost V 9 bases and J 7 bases, with 13 bases left between them. In DNA form, the CDR3 reads TGTGCTAGCAGCCAAGACAGAAATTCACCCCTCCACTTT. Translating gives CASSQDRNSPLHF.

The CDR3 region is CASSLSLQGADTQYF. The DNA of the CDR3 is TGCGCCAGCAGCCTTTCCTTGCAGGGGGCAGATACGCAGTATTTT. The J gene is TRBJ2-3, the V gene TRBV4-3; TRBD1 agrees at 7 bases. The V segment lost 4 bases and the J segment 4 bases; nucleotides outside the gene matches: 8. The CDR3 length is 15 residues. The germline V gene encodes CDR1 LGHNA and CDR2 YSLEER.

The sample holds a few counts of this clone. The gene calls are TRBV10-1 and TRBJ1-1; 9 bases are shared with TRBD1. Germline lookup yields CDR1 WNHNN and CDR2 SYGVQD (reference sequence). J lost 8 bases, V lost 0 bases, and 4 bases had no gene match. The CDR3 sequence is 14 residues long. CDR3 loop: CASSESSDRGEAFF. CDR3 in DNA: TGCGCCAGCAGTGAGTCCTCCGACAGGGGGGAAGCTTTCTTT.

V is TRBV7-8 and J is TRBJ1-5; D is uncertain. Germline V gene data show CDR1 as SGHVS and CDR2 as FQNEAQ. CDR3 length: 13 residues. Trimming shortened V by 0 bases and J by 4 bases, and 4 bases separated the two germline ends. CDR3 residues: CASSLARNQPQHF. In DNA, the CDR3 is TGTGCCAGCAGCTTAGCCAGGAATCAGCCCCAGCATTTT.

The chain recombines TRBV19 with TRBJ1-2; 8 bases align to TRBD1. The CDR3 extends over 13 amino acids. The trim removed 5 bases at V and 9 bases at J, leaving 8 bases unmatched. Germline V gives CDR1 LNHDA, CDR2 SQIVND (reference sequence). The CDR3 sequence is CASSPDRGVSYTF. The CDR3 bases are TGTGCCAGTAGTCCAGACAGGGGTGTGAGCTACACCTTC. Based on the CDR3 plus reference TRBV19 and TRBJ1-2, the full variable domain is DGGITQSPKYLFRKEGQNVTLSCEQNLNHDAMYWYRQDPGQGLRLIYYSQIVNDFQKGDIAEGYSVSREKKESFPLTVTSAQKNPTAFYLCASSPDRGVSYTFGSGTRLTVV.

Only a few counts were recorded for this clone. The CDR3 loop is CASSISASSYEQYF. The CDR3 DNA reads as TGTGCCAGTAGTATAAGCGCCAGTTCCTACGAGCAGTACTTC. This chain uses TRBV19 with TRBJ2-7; D uncertain. Germline assignment: CDR1 LNHDA and CDR2 SQIVND (reference sequence). This CDR3 is 14 amino acids long. V was cut by 2 bases and J by 1 base, with 9 bases left in between.

This clone has a single count. This chain joins TRBV7-9 and TRBJ1-1; D is perhaps TRBD1 (6 bases). The germline gives CDR1 SEHNR, CDR2 FQNEAQ (reference sequence). The V end lost 5 bases, the J end lost 10 bases, and 14 bases lay between the germline ends. CDR3 size: 12 residues. CDR3 loop: CASSPKGQGAFF. The CDR3 bases are TGTGCCAGCAGCCCAAAGGGACAAGGAGCTTTCTTT.

The chain combines TRBV3-1 (or the pseudogene TRBV3-2) with TRBJ2-5; 8 bases line up with TRBD2. V was clipped by 0 bases and J by 2 bases; unmatched bases: 5. The CDR3 is made up of 16 amino acids. Per germline, CDR1 LGHDT and CDR2 YNNKEL (reference sequence). The CDR3, as DNA: TGTGCCAGCAGCCAAGAACTAGCGGCCTTGCAAGAGACCCAGTACTTC. Its protein product is CASSQELAALQETQYF.

CDR3 DNA sequence: TGTGCCTCCTGCCCTCTGGAGTATACTAACTATGGCTACACCTTC. Protein product: CASCPLEYTNYGYTF. The gene calls are TRBV6-5 and TRBJ1-2, with unresolved D. The CDR3 has 15 residues. V lost 11 bases and J 0 bases, leaving 19 bases between the germline ends. Germline assignment: CDR1 MNHEY and CDR2 SVGAGI.

This clone was observed a single time. CDR3 amino acids: CASSYSGENQPQHF. In DNA, the CDR3 is TGTGCCAGCAGTTACTCAGGGGAAAATCAGCCCCAGCATTTT. The chain carries TRBV6-5 and TRBJ1-5, with D possibly being TRBD1 (5 bases). This CDR3 contains 14 residues. CDR1 and CDR2 from the germline V gene are MNHEY and SVGAGI. Between the trimmed V and J ends, which lost 0 bases and 4 bases, there was a span of 7 bases.

This chain links TRBV6-1 with TRBJ1-6, with 7 bases lining up with TRBD1. Losses at the gene ends were 5 bases for V and 9 bases for J; bases not matched to a gene: 7. Looked up from germline, CDR1 is MNHNS and CDR2 is SASEGT. This CDR3 region has 14 residues. The CDR3 sequence: CASSFQGVGSPLHF. DNA for the CDR3: TGTGCCAGCAGTTTTCAGGGGGTTGGTTCACCCCTCCACTTT.

This clone showed up just once. The chain uses TRBV10-3 and TRBJ2-1, with D possibly TRBD1 on 6 matching bases. Per the germline V gene, CDR1 is ENHRY and CDR2 is SYGVKD. CDR3 length: 15 amino acids. Between the trimmed V and J ends, which lost 5 bases and 8 bases, there was a span of 19 bases. Written as DNA, the CDR3 is TGTGCCATCAGTACCACAGGGTCATTCGTCGATGAGCAGTTCTTC. Amino acid sequence: CAISTTGSFVDEQFF.

V usage is TRBV5-6 and J usage is TRBJ1-4; D not resolved. The CDR3 is made up of 14 amino acids. The V end lost 4 bases, the J end lost 8 bases, and 15 bases lay between the germline ends. The germline gives CDR1 SGHDT, CDR2 YYEEEE. The CDR3 bases are TGTGCCAGCAGCCCGGGGAGCCGGGGAGAAAAACTGTTTTTT. Translating it yields CASSPGSRGEKLFF.

This clone appeared a few times. This chain's CDR3 is CATAPSGFNNEQFF. The DNA for the CDR3 is TGTGCCACTGCTCCTAGCGGTTTTAACAATGAGCAGTTCTTC. The chain combines TRBV28 with TRBJ2-1; 7 positions match TRBD2. The CDR3 runs 14 residues. V was pared by 10 bases and J by 5 bases, with 11 bases of the junction left unmatched. CDR1 and CDR2 (germline): MDHEN, SYDVKM.

V usage is TRBV4-2 and J usage is TRBJ2-5; 9 positions agree with TRBD2. CDR3 length: 15 amino acids. Germline V gene sequence: CDR1 LGHNA, CDR2 YNFKEQ. J lost 1 base, V lost 0 bases, and 0 bases had no gene match. In DNA form, the CDR3 reads TGTGCCAGCAGCCAAGAGCGGGGGGGCCAAGAGACCCAGTACTTC. Amino acid sequence: CASSQERGGQETQYF.

This rearrangement joins TRBV4-1 to TRBJ2-7; 8 positions agree with TRBD1. V shed 5 bases and J 5 bases; nucleotides not matched to a gene: 11. The CDR3 totals 15 residues. Germline CDR1 is MGHRA and CDR2 is YSYEKL. CDR3 nucleotide sequence: TGCGCCAGCAGCGGAGTTGCCGAGACAGGGGACGAGCAGTACTTC. Amino acids: CASSGVAETGDEQYF.

The chain couples TRBV5-1 to TRBJ2-3; no firm D call. Germline V gene lookup returns CDR1 SGHRS and CDR2 YFSETQ. This CDR3 has 17 residues. Trimming took 2 bases from V and 6 from J, leaving 22 bases between them. In DNA form, the CDR3 reads TGCGCCAGCAGCTTAAGAACCGGAATAGTCAGGTCGGATACGCAGTATTTT. Its protein product is CASSLRTGIVRSDTQYF.

The CDR3 loop reads CASSLRAPGQGYSGNTIYF. CDR3 bases: TGTGCCAGCAGCTTGAGGGCCCCGGGACAGGGCTACTCTGGAAACACCATATATTTT. The chain carries TRBV5-5 and TRBJ1-3; 9 nucleotides agree with TRBD1. CDR1 is SGHKS, CDR2 YYEKEE, per germline (reference sequence). CDR3 length equals 19 residues. Losses at the gene ends were 1 base for V and 0 bases for J; bases not matched to a gene: 11.

The chain couples TRBV9 to TRBJ1-2; 7 nucleotides agree with TRBD1. Germline trimming cut 4 bases from V and 8 bases from J; bases unmatched to any gene: 14. Germline CDR1 SGDLS, CDR2 YYNGEE. This CDR3 has 15 residues. In nucleotides, the CDR3 is TGTGCCAGCAGCCCTCGACAGGGTGAGTCGTACGGCTACACCTTC. The encoded protein is CASSPRQGESYGYTF. The whole variable domain, remainder taken from reference TRBV9 and TRBJ1-2, is DSGVTQTPKHLITATGQRVTLRCSPRSGDLSVYWYQQSLDQGLQFLIQYYNGEERAKGNILERFSAQQFPDLHSELNLSSLELGDSALYFCASSPRQGESYGYTFGSGTRLTVV.

V and J are TRBV5-4 and TRBJ2-3, with TRBD1 matching over 8 bases. The ends lost 4 bases at V and 1 base at J; junction bases unmatched: 11. The CDR3 contains 17 residues. Germline CDR1 SGHNT, CDR2 YYREEE (reference sequence). CDR3 region: CASSGRTGGVGTDTQYF. CDR3 coding DNA: TGTGCCAGCAGCGGTCGTACAGGGGGTGTGGGCACAGATACGCAGTATTTT.

The genes are TRBV20-1 and TRBJ1-2; D perhaps matches TRBD1 (5 bases). Per germline, CDR1 DFQATT and CDR2 SNEGSKA (reference sequence). The V end lost 3 bases, the J end lost 7 bases, and 15 bases lay between the germline ends. The CDR3 sequence is 13 residues long. Here the CDR3 DNA reads TGCAGTGCTAGTGGGGCATTGTCGGTTGGCTACACCTTC. Translated, it gives CSASGALSVGYTF.

This rearrangement joins TRBV24-1 to TRBJ1-2, with D unresolved. Between the trimmed V and J ends, which lost 4 bases and 8 bases, there was a span of 16 bases. This CDR3 contains 14 residues. Per the germline V gene, CDR1 is KGHDR and CDR2 is SFDVKD. CDR3 region: CATSDTNRGPGYTF. CDR3 DNA: TGTGCCACCAGTGACACTAACAGAGGGCCGGGCTACACCTTC.

The J gene is TRBJ1-1, the V gene TRBV10-1; 9 positions match TRBD1. Germline V gene lookup returns CDR1 WNHNN and CDR2 SYGVQD (reference sequence). V shed 7 bases, J shed 5 bases, and the junction held 8 bases outside the gene matches. The CDR3 covers 14 residues. The CDR3 bases are TGCGCCAGCACTACGGACAGGGGCGGAACTGAAGCTTTCTTT. This codes for CASTTDRGGTEAFF.